Sequencing of this TCR beta chain was carried out in a study of a mutant IDH1 vaccine in newly diagnosed glioma. The method was immunoSEQ multiplex PCR; TCRdb's version includes in-frame clones alone and lacks a portion of them. The table includes about 56,000 clones, over 80% detected once. Time point reported: week 23, last vaccination. Topical imiquimod accompanied each vaccine dose, which consisted of 300 ug of mutant IDH1 20-mer peptide. Looked up from germline, CDR1 is KGHSH and CDR2 is LQKENI. The CDR3 is 14 amino acids. The V and J ends lost 4 bases and 3 bases respectively, with 12 bases between them. With respect to this clone: Its specificity is not known.

The J gene is TRBJ1-1, the V gene TRBV18; D is possibly TRBD1 (5 bases). The material sequenced was PBMCs, taken from a glioma patient whose treatment included an IDH1 peptide vaccine. This sequence originates from a man in his forties with glioma. CDR3 protein: CASSQEEGHTEAFF. The CDR3 DNA sequence: TGTGCCAGCTCACAAGAGGAGGGGCACACTGAAGCTTTCTTT.